Each of the 8 T cell receptor beta chains below was sequenced from the same sample in a study of radiotherapy plus CTLA-4 blockade in lung cancer. Only in-frame clones appear in the TCRdb table, and some are missing; sequencing was by immunoSEQ multiplex PCR. This sample has about 51,000 clones; roughly 80% occur once, and the top ten carry about 8%. The specimen was peripheral blood, collected from a patient treated with radiotherapy plus ipilimumab. Source of these receptors: a human donor with non-small cell lung cancer who had a complete response to radiotherapy plus ipilimumab.

CDR3 bases: TGTGCCAGCAGGCCGACTAGCGGGTACCATGAGCAGTTCTTC. Translating gives CASRPTSGYHEQFF. This chain links TRBV2 with TRBJ2-1, with 10 bases identical to TRBD2. The CDR3 totals 14 residues. The trim removed 6 bases at V and 8 bases at J, leaving 7 bases unmatched. The germline gives CDR1 SNHLY, CDR2 FYNNEI.

In its sample, this clone was seen once. The chain is built from TRBV27 and TRBJ1-6; D is undetermined. V gave up 7 bases and J gave up 5 bases, with 12 bases separating them. Per the germline V gene, CDR1 is MNHEY and CDR2 is SMNVEV (reference sequence). The CDR3 length is 14 residues. CDR3 nucleotide sequence: TGTGCCAGCACCCCGCAGCGAAATAATTCACCCCTCCACTTT. Translation gives CASTPQRNNSPLHF.

This chain links TRBV18 with TRBJ2-2, with 10 bases aligning to TRBD2. The CDR3 runs 16 residues. V dropped 4 bases and J dropped 3; count of bases not matched to a gene: 5. CDR1 is KGHSH and CDR2 is LQKENI in the germline V gene. The CDR3 here is CASSRGLADYTGELFF. The CDR3, as DNA: TGTGCCAGCTCACGAGGACTAGCGGATTACACCGGGGAGCTGTTTTTT.

The rearrangement joins TRBV7-2 to TRBJ1-5; D uncertain. Germline lookup yields CDR1 SGHTA and CDR2 FQGNSA. This CDR3 region has 14 residues. V lost 2 bases to trimming and J lost 3 bases, with 8 bases between them. CDR3 residues: CASSLRRDNQPQHF. Written as DNA, the CDR3 is TGTGCCAGCAGCTTAAGACGGGACAATCAGCCCCAGCATTTT.

CDR3 DNA sequence: TGTGCCAGCTCCTGGAGGGGAGGGCCTATTGAGCAGTTCTTC. Protein sequence: CASSWRGGPIEQFF. This chain connects TRBV7-9 to TRBJ2-1, with TRBD2 identical over 7 bases. Per germline, CDR1 SEHNR and CDR2 FQNEAQ (reference sequence). V shed 8 bases, J shed 9 bases, and the junction held 13 bases outside the gene matches. CDR3 length: 14 amino acids.

The gene calls are TRBV19 and TRBJ2-4; the D gene is possibly TRBD2 (5 bases). V was clipped by 0 bases and J by 0 bases, with 21 bases between them. From germline, CDR1 is LNHDA and CDR2 SQIVND (reference sequence). The CDR3 sequence is 20 residues long. CDR3 loop: CASSIDPYSAGGLAKNIQYF. CDR3 sequence (DNA): TGTGCCAGTAGTATAGATCCCTATAGCGCTGGAGGCTTAGCCAAAAACATTCAGTACTTC. Filled out from reference TRBV19 and TRBJ2-4, the complete variable domain reads DGGITQSPKYLFRKEGQNVTLSCEQNLNHDAMYWYRQDPGQGLRLIYYSQIVNDFQKGDIAEGYSVSREKKESFPLTVTSAQKNPTAFYLCASSIDPYSAGGLAKNIQYFGAGTRLSVL.

V is TRBV7-6 and J is TRBJ2-3; TRBD2 matches 9 bases. The CDR3 contains 15 residues. V lost 5 bases and J lost 1; bases outside the gene matches: 4. The germline CDR1 and CDR2 sequences are SGHVS and FNYEAQ. The CDR3 protein is CASSPASGGTDTQYF. CDR3 coding DNA: TGTGCCAGCAGCCCCGCTAGCGGGGGCACAGATACGCAGTATTTT.

This sequence joins TRBV4-1 and TRBJ2-1; TRBD1 aligns across 10 bases. V shed 5 bases, J shed 6 bases, and the junction held 4 bases outside the gene matches. CDR1 MGHRA and CDR2 YSYEKL come from the germline V gene. This CDR3 is 14 amino acids long. The CDR3 reads CASSADRGLNEQFF. CDR3 in DNA: TGCGCCAGCAGCGCCGACAGGGGGCTCAATGAGCAGTTCTTC.